A single sample is the source of the 2 T cell receptor beta chains below, sequenced in a study of blood T cell repertoires in COVID-19. TCRdb's copy holds only in-frame clones and misses some; the assay was immunoSEQ multiplex PCR. The sample lists approximately 300,000 clones, about four fifths occurring once. The sequenced material came from peripheral blood. The origin of the receptors is a woman aged 45-65 years with acute or convalescent COVID-19.

This sequence joins TRBV5-8 and TRBJ1-2, with TRBD1 as a possible D gene (5 bases). Trimming stripped 0 bases from V and 12 bases from J, with 12 bases between. CDR3 length equals 12 residues. CDR1 is SGHTS and CDR2 is YDEGEE in the germline V gene. This CDR3 is CASSLVGGVDTF. The CDR3 coding sequence is TGTGCCAGCAGCTTGGTCGGGGGTGTTGACACCTTC. The full variable domain, rest sourced from reference TRBV5-8 and TRBJ1-2, is EAGVTQSPTHLIKTRGQQATLRCSPISGHTSVYWYQQALGLGLQFLLWYDEGEERNRGNFPPRFSGRQFPNYSSELNVNALELEDSALYLCASSLVGGVDTFGSGTRLTVV.

The gene calls are TRBV12-5 and TRBJ2-6, with D uncertain. V dropped 5 bases and J dropped 0 bases, with 11 bases sitting between them. This CDR3 contains 16 residues. Germline-derived CDR1 and CDR2 are LGHNT and FRNRAP. The CDR3 region has the DNA TGTGCTAGTGGTCGGAGTTCGGGCTCTGGGGCCAACGTCCTGACTTTC. Its translation: CASGRSSGSGANVLTF. The full variable domain, rest sourced from reference TRBV12-5 and TRBJ2-6, is DARVTQTPRHKVTEMGQEVTMRCQPILGHNTVFWYRQTMMQGLELLAYFRNRAPLDDSGMPKDRFSAEMPDATLATLKIQPSEPRDSAVYFCASGRSSGSGANVLTFGAGSRLTVL.